One sample yielded the 14 T cell receptor beta chains listed below, sequenced in a study of blood T cells in healthy people across ages. Next came a second PCR, run for about 7 to 12 cycles, which used a sample-barcoded 5' primer along with a J-beta primer mix. Via MiXCR, TCRdb re-called the 5' RACE reads, giving one row per CDR3 protein. This sample has nearly 800,000 distinct CDR3 sequences; around three fifths occur once, and the top ten carry about a quarter. Sequenced material: blood. These receptors originate from a middle-aged man in good health.

This chain uses TRBV28 with TRBJ2-7; 10 positions agree with TRBD1. The V segment lost 6 bases and the J segment 2 bases; nucleotides outside the gene matches: 10. Per germline, CDR1 MDHEN and CDR2 SYDVKM. This CDR3 is built from 16 residues. The CDR3 sequence is CASSPFSGTGAYEQYF. In DNA form, the CDR3 reads TGTGCCAGCAGCCCCTTCTCCGGGACAGGGGCCTACGAGCAGTACTTC.

This rearrangement joins TRBV5-6 to TRBJ2-7, with TRBD2 identical over 13 bases. Germline assignment: CDR1 SGHDT and CDR2 YYEEEE. The junction had 7 bases not matched to a gene; V was cut back by 7 bases and J by 6 bases. This CDR3 is built from 14 residues. The CDR3 is CASAGLAGVPEQYF. DNA for the CDR3: TGTGCCAGCGCCGGACTAGCGGGAGTTCCCGAGCAGTACTTC.

This sequence joins TRBV12-3 or TRBV12-4 and TRBJ2-1; 9 bases map to TRBD2. The J call is doubtful: the DNA matches TRBJ2-7 better. The CDR3 consists of 16 residues. CDR3 residues: CASSFLAGGRVDEQYF. The DNA of the CDR3 is TGTGCCAGCAGTTTTCTGGCGGGGGGGAGAGTCGATGAGCAGTACTTC.

This chain connects TRBV14 to TRBJ1-6; D remains unclear. V gave up 2 bases and J gave up 2 bases, with 16 bases separating them. Per germline, CDR1 SGHDN and CDR2 FVKESK. This CDR3 has 18 residues. The CDR3 region has the DNA TGTGCCAGCAGCCAAAAGGTTGGGCCATCTACCTATAATTCACCCCTCCACTTT. This translates into CASSQKVGPSTYNSPLHF.

The genes are TRBV29-1 and TRBJ1-2; a possible D gene is TRBD1 (5 bases). This CDR3 contains 12 residues. Trimming cost V 6 bases and J 1 base, with 9 bases left between them. The germline gives CDR1 SQVTM, CDR2 ANQGSEA. The CDR3 region is CSVGGGNYGYTF. CDR3 sequence (DNA): TGCAGCGTCGGGGGGGGTAACTATGGCTACACCTTC.

This clonotype was recorded a few times. The chain employs TRBV12-3 or TRBV12-4 and TRBJ2-3, with TRBD2 matching 7 bases. With 5 bases clipped from V and 6 bases from J, the junction kept 8 bases outside the gene matches. The CDR3 extends over 14 amino acids. In nucleotides, the CDR3 is TGTGCCAGCAGTCCCCGGGGGGTATCCGATACGCAGTATTTT. It yields the protein CASSPRGVSDTQYF.

The chain couples TRBV11-3 to TRBJ2-7, with D possibly being TRBD2 (6 bases). Germline CDR1 SGHNT, CDR2 YENEEA. This CDR3 is built from 15 residues. Between the trimmed V and J ends, which lost 4 bases and 2 bases, there was a span of 15 bases. CDR3 DNA sequence: TGTGCCAGCAGCTCCCGGGACTTCCAACCCTACGAGCAGTACTTC. Amino acid sequence: CASSSRDFQPYEQYF.

J is TRBJ2-1 and V is TRBV5-8; D is perhaps TRBD1 (6 bases). This CDR3 comprises 13 residues. The germline V and J ends were trimmed by 5 bases and 5 bases, with 11 bases remaining between them. Germline V gene lookup returns CDR1 SGHTS and CDR2 YDEGEE. The CDR3 is CASRDRTDNEQFF. The CDR3 DNA reads TGTGCCAGCAGAGACAGGACTGACAATGAGCAGTTCTTC.

This CDR3 reads CASSQGLVGTAFF. The DNA for the CDR3 is TGTGCCAGCAGCCAGGGGCTAGTGGGGACTGCTTTCTTT. The chain combines TRBV7-3 with TRBJ1-1; D is perhaps TRBD1 (6 bases). Deletions cut 5 bases from V and 11 bases from J, with 18 bases between. CDR1 is SGHTA and CDR2 is FQGTGA in the germline V gene. The CDR3 sequence is 13 residues long.

The CDR3 sequence: CASSSQGRDTQYF. The CDR3 DNA sequence: TGTGCCAGCAGCTCACAGGGGAGAGATACGCAGTATTTT. The gene calls are TRBV5-5 and TRBJ2-3, with TRBD1 matching over 7 bases. Per the germline V gene, CDR1 is SGHKS and CDR2 is YYEKEE (reference sequence). Germline trimming cut 3 bases from V and 5 bases from J; bases unmatched to any gene: 3. This CDR3 contains 13 residues.

CDR3 amino acids: CASSPQGEQPQHF. DNA for the CDR3: TGTGCCAGCAGTCCACAGGGAGAACAGCCCCAGCATTTT. The chain is built from TRBV7-2 and TRBJ1-5, with D possibly TRBD1 on 6 matching bases. Trimming took 6 bases from V and 7 from J, leaving 13 bases between them. The CDR3 totals 13 residues. Germline assignment: CDR1 SGHTA and CDR2 FQGNSA.

This rearrangement joins TRBV15 to TRBJ1-1, with 11 nucleotides matching TRBD1. The CDR3 runs 16 residues. The germline CDR1 and CDR2 sequences are LNHNV and YYDKDF (reference sequence). J lost 4 bases, V lost 8 bases, and 12 bases had no gene match. DNA for the CDR3: TGTGCCACCCGCCCCTCAGCGGGGACAGGGGGCACTGAAGCTTTCTTT. Its protein product is CATRPSAGTGGTEAFF.

This clonotype was seen more than once but under ten times. This chain links TRBV7-2 with TRBJ1-6, with D perhaps TRBD1 (5 bases). The CDR3 totals 16 residues. In germline, CDR1 is SGHTA, CDR2 FQGNSA. V dropped 5 bases and J dropped 6 bases, with 17 bases sitting between them. CDR3 DNA: TGTGCCAGCAGCCCCCGCTCTTCAGGGTCTAATTCACCCCTCCACTTT. Its protein product is CASSPRSSGSNSPLHF. Combining the CDR3 with reference TRBV7-2 and TRBJ1-6 gives the whole variable domain GAGVSQSPSNKVTEKGKDVELRCDPISGHTALYWYRQSLGQGLEFLIYFQGNSAPDKSGLPSDRFSAERTGGSVSTLTIQRTQQEDSAVYLCASSPRSSGSNSPLHFGNGTRLTVT.

The rearrangement links TRBV28 to TRBJ1-2; 8 bases agree with TRBD1. Germline V lookup: CDR1 MDHEN, CDR2 SYDVKM. The CDR3 spans 14 residues. V was pared by 5 bases and J by 6 bases, with 8 bases of the junction left unmatched. DNA for the CDR3: TGTGCCAGCAGTCTCGGACAGGGAACAAATGGCTACACCTTC. It specifies CASSLGQGTNGYTF.